Listed below are T cell receptor beta chains from one sample, sequenced in a study of persistence of HIV-infected CD4 T cells. The assay was immunoSEQ multiplex PCR, and TCRdb's table has in-frame clones only and misses some. Among about 40,000 clones listed, more than 75% were seen once. Their cognate antigens are unknown. This specimen was cultured CD4+ T cells from PBMCs, taken from a patient who received antiretroviral therapy. These receptors were taken from an adult with HIV. The donor label of this sample is uncertain. CDR3s include the opening cysteine and the closing phenylalanine or tryptophan. D genes are given only for firm matches. Rows may omit the clone size; those that give it use once, few, many or a size class.

-	TRBV5-6	18	TRBJ2-1	TRBD2	CASSLGGSGGSVYNEQFF	TGTGCCAGCAGCTTGGGCGGTAGCGGGGGGTCTGTCTACAATGAGCAGTTCTTC
-	TRBV5-1	15	TRBJ2-1	TRBD2	CASSRTSGGERLQFF	TGCGCCAGCAGCAGAACTAGCGGGGGGGAGAGGTTGCAGTTCTTC
once	TRBV6-5	15	TRBJ1-4	-	CASKSLGLTNEKLFF	TGTGCCAGCAAGTCATTGGGACTAACTAATGAAAAACTGTTTTTT
-	TRBV5-1	15	TRBJ2-2	TRBD1	CASRDRAANTGELFF	TGCGCCAGCAGGGACAGGGCAGCGAACACCGGGGAGCTGTTTTTT
-	TRBV28	11	TRBJ2-3	-	CASRTQGTQYF	TGTGCCAGCAGGACACAGGGTACGCAGTATTTT
once	TRBV11-2	18	TRBJ1-3	-	CASSLEGGRRLSGNTIYF	TGTGCCAGCAGCTTAGAGGGCGGCAGGCGCCTCTCTGGAAACACCATATATTTT
-	TRBV4-2	15	TRBJ1-2	TRBD1	CASRLDRGQSYGYTF	TGTGCCAGCAGGCTCGACAGGGGGCAAAGCTATGGCTACACCTTC
-	TRBV5-8	15	TRBJ2-3	TRBD2	CASSSLAGVADTQYF	TGTGCCAGCAGCTCACTAGCGGGGGTGGCAGATACGCAGTATTTT
-	TRBV24-1	16	TRBJ2-3	-	CATSGGQWDSTDTQYF	TGTGCCACCAGTGGTGGACAGTGGGATAGCACAGATACGCAGTATTTT
-	TRBV11-1	15	TRBJ2-3	-	CASSLSNRGTDTQYF	TGTGCCAGCAGCTTATCGAATCGAGGGACAGATACGCAGTATTTT
-	TRBV28	16	TRBJ1-1	-	CASTLAGARFSTEAFF	TGTGCCAGCACTCTGGCGGGAGCCCGCTTTAGCACTGAAGCTTTCTTT
-	TRBV5-4	15	TRBJ2-3	TRBD2	CASSREGIRTDTQYF	TGTGCCAGCAGCAGGGAGGGCATCCGCACAGATACGCAGTATTTT
few	TRBV18	13	TRBJ1-1	-	CASSPLLRTEAFF	TGTGCCAGCTCACCACTACTGAGGACTGAAGCTTTCTTT
few	TRBV10-1	12	TRBJ2-7	-	CASGGTVHEQYF	TGCGCCAGCGGGGGGACAGTCCACGAGCAGTACTTC